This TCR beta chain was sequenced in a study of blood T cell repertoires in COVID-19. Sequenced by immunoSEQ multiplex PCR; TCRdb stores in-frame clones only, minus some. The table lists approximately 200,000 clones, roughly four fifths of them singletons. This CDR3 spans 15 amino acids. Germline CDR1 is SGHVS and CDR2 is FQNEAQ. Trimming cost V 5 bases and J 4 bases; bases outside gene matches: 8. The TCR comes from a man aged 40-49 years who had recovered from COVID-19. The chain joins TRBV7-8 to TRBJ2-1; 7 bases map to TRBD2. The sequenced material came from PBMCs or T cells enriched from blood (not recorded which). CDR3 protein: CASSLRLAAYNEQFF. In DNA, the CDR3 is TGTGCCAGCAGCCTAAGACTAGCTGCATACAATGAGCAGTTCTTC.